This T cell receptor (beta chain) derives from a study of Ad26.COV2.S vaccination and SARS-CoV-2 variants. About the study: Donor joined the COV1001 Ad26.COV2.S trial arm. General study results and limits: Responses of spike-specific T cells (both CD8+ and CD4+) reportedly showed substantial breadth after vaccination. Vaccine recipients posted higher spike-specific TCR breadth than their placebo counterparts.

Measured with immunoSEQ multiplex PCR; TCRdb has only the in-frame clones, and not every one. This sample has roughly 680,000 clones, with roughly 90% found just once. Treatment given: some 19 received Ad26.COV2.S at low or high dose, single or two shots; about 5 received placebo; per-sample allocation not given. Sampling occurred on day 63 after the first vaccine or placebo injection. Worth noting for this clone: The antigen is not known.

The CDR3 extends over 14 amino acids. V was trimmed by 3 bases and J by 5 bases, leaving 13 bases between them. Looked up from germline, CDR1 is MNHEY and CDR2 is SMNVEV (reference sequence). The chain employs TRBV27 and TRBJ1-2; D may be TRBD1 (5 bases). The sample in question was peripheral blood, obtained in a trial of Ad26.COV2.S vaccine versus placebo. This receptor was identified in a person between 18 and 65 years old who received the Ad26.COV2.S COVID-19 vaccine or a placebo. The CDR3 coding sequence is TGTGCCAGCAGTTTCCGGGGGGTGCCGTATGGCTACACCTTC. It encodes CASSFRGVPYGYTF.